The clone carrying this T cell receptor beta chain was seen ten or more times. Its cognate antigen is unknown. This specimen belongs to a study of molecular identifiers for immune sequencing clone quantification. Turning to the study itself: RNA from about 20,000 or 100,000 naive CD8 cells was split five ways in replicates, with four sequenced.

Sorting recovered naive CD8 T cells on a CD8+CD4-CCR7+CD45RA+ profile. Regarding the study as a whole: In a background of 950,000 to 1,000,000 naive cells, spiked Jurkat TCR RNA from one cell was reportedly detectable. Clonotypes surpassing 20 RNA copies contained over 98% of effector molecules, versus under 1% in naive cells.

From the PCR reads, TCRdb called clonotypes with MiXCR, one entry per CDR3 protein. The repertoire holds about 35,000 distinct CDR3 sequences, with roughly 18% as singletons. The receptor's source is a human donor in good health. Some libraries in this study had Jurkat cell RNA spiked in. The specimen was naive CD8+ T cells from blood, with Jurkat cell RNA spiked in. The subset here: FACS-sorted CD8+CD4-CCR7+CD45RA+ naive T cells.

This CDR3 reads CASSQVGKSYEQYF. The CDR3 region has the DNA TGCGCCAGCAGCCAAGTTGGGAAGTCCTACGAGCAGTACTTC. The genes are TRBV4-3 and TRBJ2-7; D is ambiguous. Per the germline V gene, CDR1 is LGHNA and CDR2 is YSLEER. V lost 1 base, J lost 1 base, and 8 bases lay in between. This CDR3 has 14 residues.